This TCR beta chain was sequenced for a study of blood T cell repertoires in COVID-19. About the study: Some COVID-19 samples were acute and others convalescent; all came from the United States, Italy and Spain.

This CDR3 has 17 residues. V shed 2 bases and J shed 6 bases, with 22 bases lying between them. Germline V lookup: CDR1 MDHEN, CDR2 SYDVKM. Authors' analysis steps: Reference gene primers were amplified, and this amplification served to estimate nucleated cell counts. TCRdb's table, derived via immunoSEQ multiplex PCR, lists solely in-frame clones and lacks some. V and J calls and clone size are those listed in that table; D and trimming were worked out from the DNA. Among 200,000 or so clones listed, over 75% were seen once. The source is a human donor in a cohort sampled during active COVID-19. Sequencing input: peripheral blood. This chain links TRBV28 with TRBJ1-2; weak D call: TRBD1 (5 bases). DNA for the CDR3: TGTGCCAGCAGTTTACCCGGTCCCAGGGAAAAGAAAGATGGCTACACCTTC. Amino acids: CASSLPGPREKKDGYTF.